Shown below are 8 T cell receptor beta chains from a single sample sequenced in a study of T cell changes during pregnancy in multiple sclerosis. Profiling relied on immunoSEQ multiplex PCR, and the TCRdb table lists in-frame clones only, not all of them. The data contain approximately 60,000 clones, approximately 90% of them singletons. Sequenced material: peripheral blood from another person, used as feeder cells. Receptors were obtained from a human donor whose cells served as feeder cells for cultures in a pregnancy study.

The V and J genes are TRBV7-9 and TRBJ2-3; D gene ambiguous. CDR3 length equals 16 residues. Trimming stripped 1 base from V and 0 bases from J, with 11 bases between. Germline assignment: CDR1 SEHNR and CDR2 FQNEAQ (reference sequence). CDR3: CASSLGRAASTDTQYF. CDR3 bases: TGTGCCAGCAGCTTAGGCAGAGCTGCTAGCACAGATACGCAGTATTTT.

Only a few counts were recorded for this clone. Other nucleotide sequences from this sample produce the same CDR3. The rearrangement uses TRBV6-1 and TRBJ2-7; 9 bases map to TRBD1. J was trimmed by 3 bases and V by 6 bases; bases with no gene match: 0. The CDR3 extends over 12 amino acids. Germline loops: CDR1 MNHNS, CDR2 SASEGT. This chain's CDR3 is CASRDRGYEQYF. The CDR3 nucleotides are TGTGCCAGCAGGGACAGGGGCTACGAGCAGTACTTC.

The CDR3 region has the DNA TGTGCCAGCAGTGAATGGGCGCGGGAGGGCCAGGAGACCCAGTACTTC. Protein sequence: CASSEWAREGQETQYF. The rearrangement uses TRBV2 and TRBJ2-5; 9 bases map to TRBD2. In germline, CDR1 is SNHLY, CDR2 FYNNEI. This CDR3 has 16 amino acids. The ends lost 2 bases at V and 5 bases at J; junction bases unmatched: 9.

The CDR3 loop reads CASSLMGSEGEKLFF. As DNA, the CDR3 is TGTGCCAGCAGCCTAATGGGCTCCGAAGGGGAAAAACTGTTTTTT. The rearrangement links TRBV7-9 to TRBJ1-4; D ambiguous. The germline V gene encodes CDR1 SEHNR and CDR2 FQNEAQ (reference sequence). The germline V and J ends were trimmed by 5 bases and 8 bases, with 18 bases remaining between them. CDR3 length: 15 amino acids.

This clone turned up a few times. The gene calls are TRBV27 and TRBJ1-6, with TRBD1 identical over 7 bases. Looked up from germline, CDR1 is MNHEY and CDR2 is SMNVEV (reference sequence). This CDR3 has 14 residues. The trim removed 2 bases at V and 9 bases at J, leaving 4 bases unmatched. CDR3 sequence reads: CASSLGQAVSPLHF. The CDR3 nucleotides are TGTGCCAGCAGTTTAGGACAGGCTGTTTCACCCCTCCACTTT.

CDR3 DNA sequence: TGTGCCTGGAGTGTACGTGGCGCCCAGGGGTTCTTC. It codes for CAWSVRGAQGFF. This rearrangement joins TRBV30 to TRBJ2-1, with D possibly matching TRBD1 (5 bases). Trimming took 0 bases from V and 15 from J, leaving 15 bases between them. The CDR3 is made up of 12 amino acids. The germline V gene has CDR1 GTSNPN and CDR2 SVGIG (reference sequence).

The chain recombines TRBV28 with TRBJ1-4; D is possibly TRBD1 (5 bases). CDR1 is MDHEN and CDR2 is SYDVKM in the germline V gene. This CDR3 is 17 amino acids long. The V gene lost 1 base and the J gene lost 4 bases, with 16 bases spanning the gap. The CDR3 reads CASSLFFGSGGNEKLFF. The CDR3 bases are TGTGCCAGCAGTTTATTTTTTGGATCGGGGGGTAATGAAAAACTGTTTTTT. Complete variable domain (other parts from reference TRBV28 and TRBJ1-4): DVKVTQSSRYLVKRTGEKVFLECVQDMDHENMFWYRQDPGLGLRLIYFSYDVKMKEKGDIPEGYSVSREKKERFSLILESASTNQTSMYLCASSLFFGSGGNEKLFFGSGTQLSVL.

This clone was detected once. The V gene is TRBV5-8, the J gene TRBJ2-7; possible D gene TRBD2, 6 bases. V was cut by 0 bases and J by 0 bases, with 13 bases left in between. Per the germline V gene, CDR1 is SGHTS and CDR2 is YDEGEE. The CDR3 covers 16 residues. For the CDR3, the DNA is TGTGCCAGCAGCTTGGTCGGTAGCGGCAGCTCCTACGAGCAGTACTTC. It codes for CASSLVGSGSSYEQYF.